Shown below are 26 T cell receptor beta chains from a single sample sequenced in a study of CD8+ T cells in alopecia areata. Treatment in this sample: oral pan-JAK inhibitor, 5-10 mg twice daily. Alopecia areata patients gave lesional scalp punch biopsies and peripheral blood samples. Extracted RNA was reverse transcribed into cDNA, the sequencing template. Assay used: immunoSEQ multiplex PCR; TCRdb lists only in-frame clones, some missing. This repertoire shows more than 7,000 clones, around 60% found once; its top ten account for about an eighth. This specimen was skin, taken at week 4, from a patient treated with tofacitinib. The source of these receptors is a human donor with alopecia areata.

This rearrangement joins TRBV6-5 to TRBJ2-7; D is possibly TRBD2 (5 bases). The CDR3 spans 14 residues. Trimming removed 2 bases at V and 0 bases at J, with 8 bases between. Germline-derived CDR1 and CDR2 are MNHEY and SVGAGI. CDR3 coding DNA: TGTGCCAGCAGTTACGCGGGTAGCTCCTACGAGCAGTACTTC. Translated: CASSYAGSSYEQYF.

This sequence joins TRBV27 and TRBJ2-1; TRBD2 matches at 8 bases. V lost 6 bases and J lost 7; bases outside the gene matches: 14. CDR3 length equals 16 residues. CDR1 and CDR2 from the germline V gene are MNHEY and SMNVEV (reference sequence). The chain's CDR3 is CASRAKLAAPWNEQFF. DNA for the CDR3: TGTGCCAGCAGGGCGAAACTAGCGGCTCCTTGGAATGAGCAGTTCTTC.

The V call is TRBV19, the J call TRBJ1-3; no clear D gene. CDR3 length: 14 amino acids. Germline lookup yields CDR1 LNHDA and CDR2 SQIVND (reference sequence). The V end lost 7 bases, the J end lost 0 bases, and 10 bases lay between the germline ends. The CDR3: CASIGGYSGNTIYF. The DNA for the CDR3 is TGTGCCAGTATTGGCGGGTACTCTGGAAACACCATATATTTT. Drawing the rest from reference TRBV19 and TRBJ1-3, the complete variable domain is DGGITQSPKYLFRKEGQNVTLSCEQNLNHDAMYWYRQDPGQGLRLIYYSQIVNDFQKGDIAEGYSVSREKKESFPLTVTSAQKNPTAFYLCASIGGYSGNTIYFGEGSWLTVV.

The chain has TRBV6-5 and TRBJ2-3; D perhaps matches TRBD1 (6 bases). V was shortened by 8 bases and J by 4 bases, with 13 bases between the two germline ends. The CDR3 is 13 residues long. Germline CDR1 reads MNHEY; CDR2 reads SVGAGI. CDR3 amino acids: CASRTGWPDTQYF. CDR3 coding DNA: TGTGCCAGCCGTACAGGGTGGCCAGATACGCAGTATTTT.

As concerns this clone: The junction differs from germline at one of its ends, possibly a read error. The chain is built from TRBV4-1 and TRBJ2-3, with 8 nucleotides matching TRBD1. Germline V CDR1 and CDR2: MGHRA, YSYEKL. This CDR3 spans 15 amino acids. The CDR3 reads CASSLQGEVTDTQYF. DNA for the CDR3: TGTGCCAGCAGCCTACAGGGGGAAGTCACAGATACGCAGTATTTT.

The rearrangement joins TRBV7-9 to TRBJ2-7, with 8 bases fitting TRBD1. This CDR3 contains 16 residues. CDR1 SEHNR and CDR2 FQNEAQ come from the germline V gene (reference sequence). V lost 5 bases and J lost 3; bases outside the gene matches: 12. The CDR3 nucleotides read TGTGCCAGCAGCCGCCGACTACAGGGGGACGTCTACGAGCAGTACTTC. Protein sequence: CASSRRLQGDVYEQYF.

This clone was detected only once. This chain connects TRBV2 to TRBJ2-5; TRBD2 matches 8 bases. The J call may be mistaken, given a closer DNA end match to TRBJ2-7. The germline V gene has CDR1 SNHLY and CDR2 FYNNEI. CDR3 length: 15 residues. The CDR3 here is CASSLLGTSSYEQYF. In DNA form, the CDR3 reads TGTGCCAGCAGTCTGCTCGGGACTAGTAGCTACGAGCAGTACTTC.

The rearrangement joins TRBV7-2 to TRBJ2-5, with D hard to call. Per the germline V gene, CDR1 is SGHTA and CDR2 is FQGNSA. V dropped 5 bases and J dropped 5 bases, with 9 bases sitting between them. This CDR3 region has 12 residues. The DNA of the CDR3 is TGTGCCAGCAGCCCGGAAAGGGAGACCCAGTACTTC. Amino acid sequence: CASSPERETQYF.

This clone occurred a few times. The chain couples TRBV9 to TRBJ2-1; possible D gene TRBD2, 5 bases. The CDR3 loop spans 17 amino acids. The ends were cut back, 0 bases at V and 7 bases at J, with 20 bases in the middle. From germline, CDR1 is SGDLS and CDR2 YYNGEE. In DNA form, the CDR3 reads TGTGCCAGCAGCGTAGATGCCGGGGTCAAGGTAGGGAATGAGCAGTTCTTC. It is translated as CASSVDAGVKVGNEQFF. Based on the CDR3 plus reference TRBV9 and TRBJ2-1, the full variable domain is DSGVTQTPKHLITATGQRVTLRCSPRSGDLSVYWYQQSLDQGLQFLIQYYNGEERAKGNILERFSAQQFPDLHSELNLSSLELGDSALYFCASSVDAGVKVGNEQFFGPGTRLTVL.

V usage is TRBV28 and J usage is TRBJ1-4; D is perhaps TRBD1 (5 bases). From germline, CDR1 is MDHEN and CDR2 SYDVKM. This CDR3 is 13 amino acids long. The V end was cut by 8 bases, the J end by 6 bases, with 13 bases between. The CDR3 nucleotides are TGTGCCAGCGGCTGGGGGATTGATGAAAAACTGTTTTTT. Translated, it gives CASGWGIDEKLFF. The variable domain in full, completed from reference TRBV28 and TRBJ1-4, reads DVKVTQSSRYLVKRTGEKVFLECVQDMDHENMFWYRQDPGLGLRLIYFSYDVKMKEKGDIPEGYSVSREKKERFSLILESASTNQTSMYLCASGWGIDEKLFFGSGTQLSVL.

The chain carries TRBV12-2 and TRBJ1-5; no check of the table's D call, TRBD1, against the DNA was made. TRBV12-2 is a pseudogene. This CDR3 has 16 amino acids. Here the CDR3 reads CASRLGRWQGNRPQHF. As DNA, the CDR3 is TGTGCAAGTCGCCTCGGCCGGTGGCAGGGCAATCGGCCCCAGCATTTT.

This clone was seen only a few times. This sequence joins TRBV7-2 and TRBJ2-3; D is unclear. V shed 2 bases and J shed 2 bases, with 8 bases lying between them. Germline CDR1 and CDR2: SGHTA and FQGNSA. The CDR3 is 14 residues long. The CDR3 DNA follows: TGTGCCAGCAGCTTACCGATCGACACAGATACGCAGTATTTT. Translating gives CASSLPIDTDTQYF.

V gene TRBV6-6 combines with J gene TRBJ2-5; 8 bases line up with TRBD1. CDR3 length: 15 amino acids. V was pared by 7 bases and J by 4 bases, with 11 bases of the junction left unmatched. CDR1 and CDR2 (germline): MNHNY, SVGAGI (reference sequence). CDR3 bases: TGTGCCAGCACCAAGGACAGGGTAGGGGGAGAGACCCAGTACTTC. Encoded protein: CASTKDRVGGETQYF.

V usage is TRBV10-3 and J usage is TRBJ2-7, with TRBD2 as a possible D gene (5 bases). The CDR3 is made up of 13 amino acids. Per the germline V gene, CDR1 is ENHRY and CDR2 is SYGVKD. V was pared by 5 bases and J by 5 bases, with 13 bases between. CDR3 bases: TGTGCCATCAGTTCGGACTGGGCCCACGAGCAGTACTTC. It is translated as CAISSDWAHEQYF.

The chain is built from TRBV27 and TRBJ2-3; TRBD2 aligns across 10 bases. CDR1 MNHEY and CDR2 SMNVEV come from the germline V gene (reference sequence). The CDR3 totals 16 residues. The trim removed 7 bases at V and 6 bases at J, leaving 13 bases unmatched. CDR3 DNA sequence: TGTGCCAGCACCCCCCGACTAGCGGGTCTCGGGGATACGCAGTATTTT. The encoded protein is CASTPRLAGLGDTQYF.

The V call is TRBV7-9, the J call TRBJ1-3; no firm D call. The V end lost 5 bases, the J end lost 2 bases, and 7 bases lay between the germline ends. The CDR3 contains 13 residues. CDR1 and CDR2 (germline): SEHNR, FQNEAQ (reference sequence). The CDR3 DNA follows: TGTGCCAGCAGCCCTAGTCCTGGAAACACCATATATTTT. This encodes CASSPSPGNTIYF.

The chain carries TRBV30 and TRBJ1-6; D gene unclear. The CDR3 totals 15 residues. The V and J ends lost 0 bases and 9 bases respectively, with 15 bases between them. CDR1 and CDR2 (germline): GTSNPN, SVGIG (reference sequence). The CDR3, as DNA: TGTGCCTGGAGTGTACACGGGCCCTCCGGTTCACCCCTCCACTTT. Translation gives CAWSVHGPSGSPLHF.

The J gene is TRBJ2-1, the V gene TRBV7-2; the D is unclear. This CDR3 is built from 17 residues. Trimming removed 4 bases at V and 0 bases at J, with 16 bases between. Looked up from germline, CDR1 is SGHTA and CDR2 is FQGNSA. CDR3 sequence: CASSSENVRRSYNEQFF. DNA for the CDR3: TGTGCCAGCAGCTCAGAAAACGTTCGTCGCTCCTACAATGAGCAGTTCTTC.

The chain uses TRBV6-1 and TRBJ2-7, with D perhaps matching TRBD2 (6 bases). V was pared by 8 bases and J by 0 bases, with 14 bases between. CDR1 and CDR2 (germline): MNHNS, SASEGT. CDR3 length equals 14 residues. The DNA for the CDR3 is TGTGCCAGCGAGCTAGCGACGAGCTCCTACGAGCAGTACTTC. This sequence encodes CASELATSSYEQYF.

This clone is a singleton in its sample. The gene calls are TRBV18 and TRBJ1-1; 8 bases fit TRBD1. Germline CDR1 reads KGHSH; CDR2 reads LQKENI. V was pared by 3 bases and J by 4 bases, with 7 bases of the junction left unmatched. The CDR3 has 15 residues. The CDR3 is CASSPLTGGGTEAFF. The CDR3 DNA follows: TGTGCCAGCTCACCGTTAACAGGGGGGGGCACTGAAGCTTTCTTT.

The CDR3 region has the DNA TGTGCCAGCAGCCGGATCCGCTTGGGGCTTGAAACCGGGGAGCTGTTTTTT. Amino acids: CASSRIRLGLETGELFF. The genes are TRBV14 and TRBJ2-2; possible D gene TRBD1, 5 bases. Trimming took off 4 bases at V and 5 bases at J, with 20 bases between the two ends. This CDR3 has 17 residues. CDR1 is SGHDN, CDR2 FVKESK, per germline.

A remark on this clone: This is likely an artifact of a read error, given a far larger clone one base away. Other DNA sequences within the sample encode an identical CDR3. The CDR3 is CASSFRGQGTEAFF. Written as DNA, the CDR3 is TGTGCCAGCAGCTTTCGGGGGCAAGGCACTGAAGCCTTCTTT. This chain uses TRBV7-2 with TRBJ1-1; TRBD1 is a possible D gene (6 bases). This CDR3 region has 14 residues. From germline, CDR1 is SGHTA and CDR2 FQGNSA.

The chain uses TRBV4-2 and TRBJ1-1; D remains unclear. V was trimmed by 0 bases and J by 0 bases, leaving 2 bases between them. The CDR3 is made up of 13 amino acids. CDR1 is LGHNA, CDR2 YNFKEQ, per germline. CDR3 sequence: CASSQDLNTEAFF. CDR3 DNA sequence: TGTGCCAGCAGCCAAGATTTGAACACTGAAGCTTTCTTT.

In its sample, this clone was seen a few times. This rearrangement joins TRBV5-5 to TRBJ2-7; perhaps TRBD2 as D (6 bases). The CDR3 is made up of 15 amino acids. The germline V and J ends were trimmed by 4 bases and 4 bases, with 18 bases remaining between them. Germline CDR1 is SGHKS and CDR2 is YYEKEE (reference sequence). This chain's CDR3 is CASSPGPGDTYEQYF. DNA for the CDR3: TGTGCCAGCAGCCCTGGCCCGGGGGATACATACGAGCAGTACTTC.

The chain uses TRBV30 and TRBJ2-6, with D tentatively TRBD2 (6 bases). Trimming shortened V by 2 bases and J by 2 bases, and 13 bases separated the two germline ends. CDR1 and CDR2 from the germline V gene are GTSNPN and SVGIG (reference sequence). This CDR3 is built from 16 residues. Here the CDR3 reads CAWSQGGGAGANVLTF. In nucleotides, the CDR3 is TGTGCCTGGAGTCAGGGAGGTGGTGCTGGGGCCAACGTCCTGACTTTC.

The chain has TRBV7-9 and TRBJ2-6; 8 positions agree with TRBD2. V trimming: 2 bases; J trimming: 0 bases; junction bases outside the gene matches: 9. CDR3 length: 19 amino acids. From germline, CDR1 is SEHNR and CDR2 FQNEAQ (reference sequence). CDR3 protein: CASSLSLGGGYSGANVLTF. DNA for the CDR3: TGTGCCAGCAGCTTAAGTTTAGGCGGGGGGTACTCTGGGGCCAACGTCCTGACTTTC.